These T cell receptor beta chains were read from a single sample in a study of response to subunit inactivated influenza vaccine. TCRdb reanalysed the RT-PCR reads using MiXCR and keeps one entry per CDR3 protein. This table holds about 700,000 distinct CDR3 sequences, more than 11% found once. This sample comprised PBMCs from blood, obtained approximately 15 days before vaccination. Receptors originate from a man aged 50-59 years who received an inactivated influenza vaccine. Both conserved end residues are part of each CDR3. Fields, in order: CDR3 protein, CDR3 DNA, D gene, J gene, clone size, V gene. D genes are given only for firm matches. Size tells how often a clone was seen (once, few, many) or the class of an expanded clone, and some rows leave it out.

CASSLRGTASPLHF,TGTGCCAGCAGTTTACGCGGGACAGCCTCACCCCTCCACTTT,TRBD1,TRBJ1-6,few,TRBV28
CSASDHRESYEQYF,TGCAGTGCTAGTGATCACAGGGAGAGCTACGAGCAGTACTTC,.,TRBJ2-7,.,TRBV20-1
CASSLRGGLTSYEQYF,TGTGCCAGCAGTTTAAGAGGCGGCCTAACCTCCTACGAGCAGTACTTC,.,TRBJ2-7,.,TRBV12-3/TRBV12-4
CASSLRAGLAETQYF,TGTGCCAGCAGCTTACGAGCGGGGCTCGCGGAGACCCAGTACTTC,TRBD2,TRBJ2-5,few,TRBV7-2
CASSYSHLNTDTQYF,TGTGCCAGCAGTTATTCCCATCTAAACACAGATACGCAGTATTTT,.,TRBJ2-3,few,TRBV6-5
CAWSRGLAGRSETQYF,TGTGCCTGGAGTAGGGGACTAGCGGGACGATCAGAGACCCAGTACTTC,TRBD2,TRBJ2-5,.,TRBV30
CASSVVSGSYEQYF,TGTGCCAGCAGTGTGGTTAGTGGGTCCTACGAGCAGTACTTC,.,TRBJ2-7,.,TRBV25-1
CAISEGWRTGRSDTQYF,TGTGCCATCAGTGAAGGTTGGCGGACAGGGCGGTCAGATACGCAGTATTTT,TRBD1,TRBJ2-3,.,TRBV10-3
CASSQDPPAGPDTQYF,TGCGCCAGCAGCCAAGACCCCCCAGCAGGGCCAGATACGCAGTATTTT,.,TRBJ2-3,.,TRBV4-1
CASSQGLQPQHF,TGTGCCAGCAGCCAAGGGTTACAGCCCCAGCATTTT,.,TRBJ1-5,.,TRBV3-1
CASSPYAGNTIYF,TGTGCCAGCAGTCCGTACGCTGGAAACACCATATATTTT,.,TRBJ1-3,few,TRBV12-3/TRBV12-4
CASSYSPIAGAKFSYNEQFF,TGTGCCAGCAGTTACTCCCCAATAGCGGGAGCGAAGTTCTCCTACAATGAGCAGTTCTTC,TRBD2,TRBJ2-1,few,TRBV6-2/TRBV6-3
CASSLDWTTLGYTF,TGTGCCAGCAGCTTAGACTGGACGACCCTGGGCTACACCTTC,.,TRBJ1-2,.,TRBV11-1
CAWSVSGYEQYF,TGTGCCTGGAGTGTTTCCGGCTACGAGCAGTACTTC,.,TRBJ2-7,few,TRBV30
CTITGQGDEQYF,TGCACAATCACGGGACAGGGGGACGAGCAGTACTTC,TRBD1,TRBJ2-7,few,TRBV20-1
CASGGGKDIQYF,TGTGCCAGCGGAGGGGGCAAGGACATTCAGTACTTC,.,TRBJ2-4,.,TRBV28
CATSTEGYLETQYF,TGTGCCACCAGCACCGAGGGGTATTTGGAGACCCAGTACTTC,.,TRBJ2-5,.,TRBV15
CASSMGMYNEQFF,TGTGCCAGCAGCATGGGAATGTACAATGAGCAGTTCTTC,.,TRBJ2-1,many,TRBV7-2
CASSFLMGAYSYNEQFF,TGCGCCAGCAGCTTCCTGATGGGCGCCTACTCCTACAATGAGCAGTTCTTC,.,TRBJ2-1,.,TRBV5-1
CASSISGTSGSRSSYEQYF,TGTGCCAGCAGCATATCCGGGACTAGCGGGAGCCGGAGCTCCTACGAGCAGTACTTC,TRBD2,TRBJ2-7,few,TRBV11-2
CSVLLGSASTDTQYF,TGCAGCGTTTTGCTTGGAAGTGCTAGCACAGATACGCAGTATTTT,.,TRBJ2-3,few,TRBV29-1
CASSLEAGGSAVTQYF,TGCGCCAGCAGCTTGGAGGCAGGGGGCTCGGCTGTGACCCAGTACTTC,TRBD1,TRBJ2-5,few,TRBV5-1
CATSRDYSGTGYGYTF,TGTGCCACCAGCAGAGATTACTCGGGGACAGGCTATGGCTACACCTTC,TRBD1,TRBJ1-2,.,TRBV15
CASRGTETYEQYF,TGTGCCAGCAGGGGGACAGAGACCTACGAGCAGTACTTC,TRBD1,TRBJ2-7,few,TRBV28
CASSSTPTGGGIDGYTF,TGTGCCAGCAGCTCGACCCCTACAGGGGGCGGGATCGACGGCTACACCTTC,TRBD1,TRBJ1-2,few,TRBV7-6
CASTVGPSSGNTIYF,TGTGCCAGTACCGTAGGACCAAGCTCTGGAAACACCATATATTTT,.,TRBJ1-3,few,TRBV19
CASSQDLSAGGYNEQFF,TGTGCCAGCAGCCAAGATTTATCAGCGGGAGGGTACAATGAGCAGTTCTTC,TRBD2,TRBJ2-1,few,TRBV4-2
CASSFGNSGGAGDTQYF,TGCGCCAGCAGCTTTGGGAATAGCGGGGGGGCCGGAGATACGCAGTATTTT,TRBD2,TRBJ2-3,.,TRBV5-1
CASSLVAFVGEQFF,TGTGCCAGCAGCTTAGTGGCTTTCGTGGGGGAGCAGTTCTTC,.,TRBJ2-1,.,TRBV7-9
CASSSGQRMNTEAFF,TGCGCCAGCAGCTCTGGACAGAGAATGAACACTGAAGCTTTCTTT,.,TRBJ1-1,.,TRBV10-2
CASSFLGQPQHF,TGTGCCAGCAGTTTTCTTGGTCAGCCCCAGCATTTT,.,TRBJ1-5,.,TRBV12-3/TRBV12-4
CASSYRGRFSPAFF,TGTGCCAGCAGTTACAGAGGTCGGTTTTCGCCAGCTTTCTTT,.,TRBJ1-1,many,TRBV6-2/TRBV6-3
CASVPPPGRGTDTQYF,TGTGCCAGCGTCCCGCCCCCGGGGAGGGGGACAGATACGCAGTATTTT,.,TRBJ2-3,.,TRBV2
CATRGSGELFF,TGTGCCACGCGAGGTTCCGGGGAGCTGTTTTTT,.,TRBJ2-2,few,TRBV19
CASSYSILLRNYEQYF,TGTGCCAGCAGTTACTCGATTCTATTACGGAACTACGAGCAGTACTTC,.,TRBJ2-7,many,TRBV6-2/TRBV6-3
CSARRGARQETQYF,TGCAGTGCTAGACGAGGAGCCCGCCAAGAGACCCAGTACTTC,.,TRBJ2-5,many,TRBV20-1
CASSWDSRNEQFF,TGTGCCAGCAGCTGGGACAGTAGAAATGAGCAGTTCTTC,TRBD1,TRBJ2-1,few,TRBV3-1
CASSFRGNERYEQFF,TGTGCCAGCAGCTTTCGCGGGAACGAGAGGTATGAGCAGTTCTTC,.,TRBJ2-1,few,TRBV11-2
CASSLEAGTGNTIYF,TGCGCCAGCAGCTTGGAGGCAGGGACTGGAAACACCATATATTTT,.,TRBJ1-3,.,TRBV5-1
CASSQEWGPGGTDTQYF,TGCGCCAGCAGCCAAGAGTGGGGTCCTGGTGGCACAGATACGCAGTATTTT,.,TRBJ2-3,few,TRBV4-1
CSAKSSGYSYEQYF,TGCAGTGCCAAATCTAGCGGGTATTCCTACGAGCAGTACTTC,TRBD2,TRBJ2-7,many,TRBV20-1
CSVDSSVAYEQYF,TGCAGCGTTGACTCAAGCGTGGCCTACGAGCAGTACTTC,.,TRBJ2-7,.,TRBV29-1
CASSRGLAGGGSYIQYF,TGTGCCAGCAGCCGGGGACTAGCGGGAGGGGGCAGTTACATTCAGTACTTC,TRBD2,TRBJ2-4,.,TRBV5-5
CAISESLGQGDQPQHF,TGTGCCATCAGTGAGTCGTTGGGACAGGGAGATCAGCCCCAGCATTTT,TRBD1,TRBJ1-5,.,TRBV10-3
CASARWPGYTF,TGTGCCAGCGCCCGATGGCCTGGCTACACCTTC,.,TRBJ1-2,.,TRBV12-3/TRBV12-4
CASSTDLSEQFF,TGTGCCAGCAGCACCGATTTGAGTGAGCAGTTCTTC,.,TRBJ2-1,few,TRBV5-6
CASNPPNRGPEQFF,TGTGCCAGCAACCCTCCCAACAGGGGCCCAGAGCAGTTCTTC,TRBD1,TRBJ2-1,many,TRBV28
CASSTRLASADTQYF,TGTGCCAGCAGCACAAGACTAGCTTCAGCAGATACGCAGTATTTT,TRBD2,TRBJ2-3,few,TRBV7-2
CSVDRAGVGEQFF,TGCAGCGTTGATCGTGCGGGAGTGGGTGAGCAGTTCTTC,TRBD2,TRBJ2-1,.,TRBV29-1
CASSPVRCNEQFF,TGTGCCAGCAGCCCAGTACGTTGCAATGAGCAGTTCTTC,.,TRBJ2-1,many,TRBV7-4
CASSLGGTDPMEQYF,TGCGCCAGCAGCTTGGGTGGGACTGACCCTATGGAGCAGTACTTC,.,TRBJ2-7,few,TRBV5-1
CASSNGQGRAYEQYF,TGTGCCAGCAGCAACGGACAGGGGAGAGCCTACGAGCAGTACTTC,TRBD1,TRBJ2-7,.,TRBV28
CASSLSTTEQYF,TGTGCCAGCAGCTTATCCACGACCGAGCAGTACTTC,.,TRBJ2-7,.,TRBV5-5
CASSYSIPAGVADTQYF,TGTGCCAGCAGTTACTCGATCCCAGCGGGAGTTGCAGATACGCAGTATTTT,TRBD2,TRBJ2-3,.,TRBV6-2/TRBV6-3